This is a list of T cell receptor beta chains from one sample in a study of cytotoxic CD8 clonotypes in ibrutinib-treated CLL. This table comes from immunoSEQ multiplex PCR, and its TCRdb copy is limited to in-frame clones, with some not included. The sample includes around 26,000 clones, 85% seen only once; the top ten take 6.5% to 8%. The sequencing used PBMCs, collected after 24 months of ibrutinib treatment. The source is a human donor with chronic lymphocytic leukemia. CDR3s include the opening cysteine and the closing phenylalanine or tryptophan. A D gene is named only where the DNA matches it firmly. The size of a clone is reported for some rows only, either as once, few or many, or as a class for expanded clones.

J gene: TRBJ2-2; D gene: -; clone size: -; V gene: TRBV19; CDR3 protein: CASTSPGAGELFF; CDR3 DNA: TGTGCCAGTACCTCCCCCGGTGCCGGGGAGCTGTTTTTT
J gene: TRBJ1-6; D gene: -; clone size: -; V gene: TRBV18; CDR3 protein: CASSQGRDSPLHF; CDR3 DNA: TGTGCCAGCTCACAGGGACGAGATTCACCCCTCCACTTT
J gene: TRBJ1-1; D gene: TRBD1; clone size: -; V gene: TRBV14; CDR3 protein: CASSLGQGGTEAFF; CDR3 DNA: TGTGCCAGCAGCCTCGGACAGGGAGGTACTGAAGCTTTCTTT
J gene: TRBJ1-2; D gene: -; clone size: -; V gene: TRBV20-1; CDR3 protein: CSAVYGYTF; CDR3 DNA: TGCAGTGCCGTTTATGGCTACACCTTC
J gene: TRBJ1-3; D gene: TRBD1; clone size: -; V gene: TRBV7-8; CDR3 protein: CASSLARPGGAGNTIYF; CDR3 DNA: TGTGCCAGCAGCTTAGCGAGGCCAGGGGGGGCCGGAAACACCATATATTTT
J gene: TRBJ1-1; D gene: -; clone size: once; V gene: TRBV6-6; CDR3 protein: CASTSPGQPSLTEAFF; CDR3 DNA: TGTGCCAGCACCTCACCCGGACAACCTTCTCTCACTGAAGCTTTCTTT
J gene: TRBJ2-1; D gene: -; clone size: once; V gene: TRBV7-2; CDR3 protein: CASSKPRPEQFF; CDR3 DNA: TGTGCCAGCAGCAAACCCCGTCCAGAGCAGTTCTTC
J gene: TRBJ1-2; D gene: -; clone size: -; V gene: TRBV2; CDR3 protein: CASSGGGLGYGYTF; CDR3 DNA: TGTGCCAGCAGTGGGGGCGGGTTGGGCTATGGCTACACCTTC
J gene: TRBJ1-1; D gene: -; clone size: -; V gene: TRBV29-1; CDR3 protein: CSVAWRGEAFF; CDR3 DNA: TGCAGCGTTGCTTGGCGGGGCGAAGCTTTCTTT
J gene: TRBJ2-7; D gene: TRBD1; clone size: -; V gene: TRBV2; CDR3 protein: CASRNYRGINYEQYF; CDR3 DNA: TGTGCCAGCAGAAATTACAGGGGCATAAACTACGAGCAGTACTTC
J gene: TRBJ1-2; D gene: -; clone size: -; V gene: TRBV28; CDR3 protein: CASSKPDRFRLGYTF; CDR3 DNA: TGTGCCAGCTCTAAGCCTGACAGGTTTCGGCTTGGCTACACCTTC
J gene: TRBJ1-5; D gene: -; clone size: -; V gene: TRBV18; CDR3 protein: CASSQTGDNQPQHF; CDR3 DNA: TGTGCCAGCTCACAGACAGGCGACAATCAGCCCCAGCATTTT
J gene: TRBJ2-7; D gene: -; clone size: -; V gene: TRBV7-9; CDR3 protein: CASSLDQLVLEQYF; CDR3 DNA: TGTGCCAGCAGCTTAGATCAACTAGTTCTCGAGCAGTACTTC
J gene: TRBJ2-7; D gene: -; clone size: -; V gene: TRBV5-1; CDR3 protein: CASSLTGVRGPTYEQYF; CDR3 DNA: TGCGCCAGCAGCTTGACGGGGGTACGGGGACCAACCTACGAGCAGTACTTC
J gene: TRBJ2-2; D gene: -; clone size: once; V gene: TRBV10-3; CDR3 protein: CAISADTGELFF; CDR3 DNA: TGTGCCATCAGTGCGGACACCGGGGAGCTGTTTTTT
J gene: TRBJ2-3; D gene: -; clone size: -; V gene: TRBV10-3; CDR3 protein: CAIMGDDIAGPDTQYF; CDR3 DNA: TGTGCCATCATGGGAGACGATATCGCAGGTCCAGATACGCAGTATTTT
J gene: TRBJ2-7; D gene: TRBD2; clone size: -; V gene: TRBV18; CDR3 protein: CASSPLERGREQYF; CDR3 DNA: TGTGCCAGCTCACCACTCGAGCGGGGGCGCGAGCAGTACTTC